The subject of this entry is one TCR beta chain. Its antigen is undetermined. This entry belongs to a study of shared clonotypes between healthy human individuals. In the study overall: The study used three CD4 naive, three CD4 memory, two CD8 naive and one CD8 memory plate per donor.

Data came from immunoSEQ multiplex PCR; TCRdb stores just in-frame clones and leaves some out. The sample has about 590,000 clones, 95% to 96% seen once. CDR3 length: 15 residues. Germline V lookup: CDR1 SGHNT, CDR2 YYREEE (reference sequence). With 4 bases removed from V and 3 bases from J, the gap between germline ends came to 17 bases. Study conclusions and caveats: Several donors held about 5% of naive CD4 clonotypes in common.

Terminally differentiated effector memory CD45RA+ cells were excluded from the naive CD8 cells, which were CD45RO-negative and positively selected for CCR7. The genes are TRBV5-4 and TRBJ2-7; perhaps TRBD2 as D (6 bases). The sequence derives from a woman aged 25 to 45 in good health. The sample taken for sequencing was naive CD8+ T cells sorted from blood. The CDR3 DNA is TGTGCCAGCAGCGGGCGGAGCGGGCTCAGCTACGAGCAGTACTTC. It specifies CASSGRSGLSYEQYF.